This TCR beta chain was captured in a study of blood T cell repertoires in COVID-19. TCRdb's copy holds only in-frame clones and misses some; the assay was immunoSEQ multiplex PCR. The table shows 200,000 or so clones, with over 75% occurring only once. The CDR3 runs 14 residues. Trimming removed 3 bases at V and 8 bases at J, with 14 bases between. The germline V gene has CDR1 GTSNPN and CDR2 SVGIG (reference sequence). This receptor was obtained from a woman between 40 and 55 years old with acute COVID-19. V is TRBV30 and J is TRBJ1-6; weak D call: TRBD1 (5 bases). Sequenced input: PBMCs or T cells enriched from blood (not recorded which). Written as DNA, the CDR3 is TGTGCCTGGAGAAGTTGGGGGGACTATTCACCCCTCCACTTT. This codes for CAWRSWGDYSPLHF. The complete variable domain, with remaining parts taken from reference TRBV30 and TRBJ1-6, reads SQTIHQWPATLVQPVGSPLSLECTVEGTSNPNLYWYRQAAGRGLQLLFYSVGIGQISSEVPQNLSASRPQDRQFILSSKKLLLSDSGFYLCAWRSWGDYSPLHFGNGTRLTVT.